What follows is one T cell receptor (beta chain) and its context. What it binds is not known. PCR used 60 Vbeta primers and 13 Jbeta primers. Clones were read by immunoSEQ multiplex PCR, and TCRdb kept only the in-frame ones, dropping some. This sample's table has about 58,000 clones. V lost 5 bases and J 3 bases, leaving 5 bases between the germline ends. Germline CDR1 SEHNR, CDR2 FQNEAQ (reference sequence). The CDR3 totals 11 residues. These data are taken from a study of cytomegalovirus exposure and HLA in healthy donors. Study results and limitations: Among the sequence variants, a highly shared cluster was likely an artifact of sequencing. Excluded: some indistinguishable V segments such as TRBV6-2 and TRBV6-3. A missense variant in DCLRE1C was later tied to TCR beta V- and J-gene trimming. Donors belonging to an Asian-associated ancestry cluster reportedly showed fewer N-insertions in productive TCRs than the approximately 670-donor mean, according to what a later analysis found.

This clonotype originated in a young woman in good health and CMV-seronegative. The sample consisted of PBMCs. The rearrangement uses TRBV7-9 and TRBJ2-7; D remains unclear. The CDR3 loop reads CASSASYEQYF. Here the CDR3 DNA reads TGTGCCAGCAGCGCCAGCTACGAGCAGTACTTC.